Sequencing of this T cell receptor beta chain was carried out in a study of blood T cell repertoires in COVID-19. Whole-study context: PBMCs, B-cell-depleted T cells, or T cells were the source of the cDNA or gDNA that made up the material.

The CDR3 contains 16 residues. Looked up from germline, CDR1 is LNHDA and CDR2 is SQIVND (reference sequence). The germline V and J ends were trimmed by 4 bases and 11 bases, with 24 bases remaining between them. As originally analysed: Reference gene primer amplification in the assay estimated nucleated cell counts. The data were produced by immunoSEQ multiplex PCR, yet TCRdb's version contains in-frame clones alone and is incomplete. V, J and clone size reflect that table, while D and trimming were determined from the DNA. The table lists about 140,000 clones, under 90% of them singletons. Sequencing was carried out using peripheral blood. This TCR came from a man aged 70-80 years who had recovered from COVID-19. The chain carries TRBV19 and TRBJ1-5, with a weak D call TRBD1 (6 bases). The CDR3 sequence: CASSTPRTATFPAQHF. DNA for the CDR3: TGTGCCAGTAGTACCCCTAGGACAGCAACCTTCCCGGCCCAGCATTTT.